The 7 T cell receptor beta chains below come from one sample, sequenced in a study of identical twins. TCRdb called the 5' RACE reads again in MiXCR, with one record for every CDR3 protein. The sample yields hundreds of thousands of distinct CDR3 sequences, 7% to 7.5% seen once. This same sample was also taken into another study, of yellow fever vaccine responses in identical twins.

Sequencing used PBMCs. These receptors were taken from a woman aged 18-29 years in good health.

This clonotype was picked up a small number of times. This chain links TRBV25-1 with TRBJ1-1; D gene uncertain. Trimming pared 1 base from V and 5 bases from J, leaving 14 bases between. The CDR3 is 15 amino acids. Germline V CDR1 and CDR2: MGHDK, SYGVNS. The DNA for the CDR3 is TGTGCCAGCAGTGAATCGGGGTGGGTTTTGACTGAAGCTTTCTTT. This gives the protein CASSESGWVLTEAFF.

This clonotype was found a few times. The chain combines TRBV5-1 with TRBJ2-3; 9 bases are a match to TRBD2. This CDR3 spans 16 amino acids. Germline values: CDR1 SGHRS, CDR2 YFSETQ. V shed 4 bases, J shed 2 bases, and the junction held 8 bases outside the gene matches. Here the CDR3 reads CASSPGLAAYTDTQYF. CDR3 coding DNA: TGCGCCAGCAGCCCGGGACTAGCTGCCTACACAGATACGCAGTATTTT.

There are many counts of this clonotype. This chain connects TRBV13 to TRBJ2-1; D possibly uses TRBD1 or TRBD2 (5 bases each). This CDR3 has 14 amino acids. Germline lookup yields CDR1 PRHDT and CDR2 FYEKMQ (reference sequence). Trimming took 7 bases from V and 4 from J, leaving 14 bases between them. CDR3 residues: CASTFPGRYNEQFF. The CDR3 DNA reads TGTGCCAGCACTTTCCCAGGGAGATACAATGAGCAGTTCTTC.

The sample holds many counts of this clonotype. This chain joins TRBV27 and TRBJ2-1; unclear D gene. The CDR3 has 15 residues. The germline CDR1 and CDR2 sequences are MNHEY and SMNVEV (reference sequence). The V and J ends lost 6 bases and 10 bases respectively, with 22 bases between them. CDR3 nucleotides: TGTGCCAGCAGCACCGTACCACCTCTAGGAAAAGAGCAGTTCTTC. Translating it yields CASSTVPPLGKEQFF.

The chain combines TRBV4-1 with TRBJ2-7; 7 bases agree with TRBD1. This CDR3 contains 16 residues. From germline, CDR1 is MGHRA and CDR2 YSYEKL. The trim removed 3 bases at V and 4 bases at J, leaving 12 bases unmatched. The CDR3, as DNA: TGCGCCAGCAGCCATAATCTGCAGGGGGTTAGGTACGAGCAGTACTTC. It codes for CASSHNLQGVRYEQYF.

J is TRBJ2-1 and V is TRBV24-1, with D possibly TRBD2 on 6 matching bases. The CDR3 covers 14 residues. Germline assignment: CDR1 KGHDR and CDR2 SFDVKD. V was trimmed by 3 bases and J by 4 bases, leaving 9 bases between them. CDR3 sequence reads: CATSDRGLYNEQFF. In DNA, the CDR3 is TGTGCCACCAGTGATAGGGGACTTTACAATGAGCAGTTCTTC.

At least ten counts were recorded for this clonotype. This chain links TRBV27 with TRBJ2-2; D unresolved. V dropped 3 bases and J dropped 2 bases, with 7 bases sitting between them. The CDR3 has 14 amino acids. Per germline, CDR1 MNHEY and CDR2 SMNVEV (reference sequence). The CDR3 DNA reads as TGTGCCAGCAGTTTCAGGCGAAACACCGGGGAGCTGTTTTTT. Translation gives CASSFRRNTGELFF.